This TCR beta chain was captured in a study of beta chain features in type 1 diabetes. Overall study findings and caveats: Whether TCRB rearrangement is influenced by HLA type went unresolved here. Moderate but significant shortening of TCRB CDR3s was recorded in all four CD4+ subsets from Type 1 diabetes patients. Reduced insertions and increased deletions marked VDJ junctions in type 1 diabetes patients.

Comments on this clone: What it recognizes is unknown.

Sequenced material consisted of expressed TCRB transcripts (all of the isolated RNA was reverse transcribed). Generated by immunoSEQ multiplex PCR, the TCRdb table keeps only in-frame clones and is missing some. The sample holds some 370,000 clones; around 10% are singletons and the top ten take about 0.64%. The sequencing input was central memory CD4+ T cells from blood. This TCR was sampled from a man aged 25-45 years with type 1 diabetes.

CDR3 DNA: TGTGCCAGTAGCTTCAGAGGGCGCGATGGCTACACCTTC. It yields the protein CASSFRGRDGYTF. V usage is TRBV19 and J usage is TRBJ1-2, with D uncertain. The germline V and J ends were trimmed by 6 bases and 6 bases, with 14 bases remaining between them. Germline assignment: CDR1 LNHDA and CDR2 SQIVND (reference sequence). The CDR3 runs 13 residues.